Shown below are 2 T cell receptor beta chains from a single sample sequenced in a study of T cell repertoires in cytomegalovirus infection. Their antigens are not known. Each CDR3 protein gets one entry after TCRdb re-called the reads with MiXCR. The sample lists around 570,000 distinct CDR3 sequences, about 40% occurring once. The sample was cultured PBMCs, taken from culture after CMV antigen stimulation. The receptors come from a human donor in good health (CMV status not recorded). Some clones in this sample may be carry-over from other donors' samples.

The chain couples TRBV12-3 or TRBV12-4 to TRBJ2-1; D is ambiguous. The CDR3 has 11 residues. Trimming cost V 6 bases and J 11 bases, with 11 bases left between them. The CDR3 is CASSRGSKQFF. CDR3 DNA: TGTGCCAGCAGCCGAGGTTCGAAGCAGTTCTTC.

In its sample, this clonotype was seen once. This rearrangement joins TRBV7-9 to TRBJ1-1, with 7 bases matching TRBD1. From germline, CDR1 is SEHNR and CDR2 FQNEAQ (reference sequence). V gave up 5 bases and J gave up 3 bases; unmatched junction bases: 12. This CDR3 has 16 residues. This CDR3 reads CASSPNGQAGDTEAFF. CDR3 bases: TGTGCCAGCAGCCCCAATGGACAGGCCGGGGACACTGAAGCTTTCTTT.